This TCR beta chain originates from a study of T cell repertoires in cytomegalovirus infection. At the level of the study: It can be stated that public TCR beta signatures indicated CMV infection as well as a matching HLA type.

A word on this clonotype: Its antigen is not known.

Findings and limits, study-wide: Predominance within the ex vivo response was attributable to HLA-C-restricted CMV-specific TCR beta clonotypes. Individuals carrying CMV plus the relevant HLA were identified by cumulative frequency of public TCR beta families.

TCRdb processed the reads anew with MiXCR; each CDR3 protein has one entry. The sample carries about 900,000 distinct CDR3 sequences, roughly 31% recorded once. Sequenced here: cultured CD8+ T cells from PBMCs, sampled from culture after CMV antigen stimulation. This sequence originates from a human donor in good health (CMV status not recorded). Some clones in this sample may be carry-over from other donors' samples.

The CDR3 sequence is CASSPADGDNSPLHF. As DNA, the CDR3 is TGTGCCAGCAGCCCTGCCGACGGGGACAATTCACCCCTCCACTTT. The chain combines TRBV7-6 with TRBJ1-6, with D possibly being TRBD1 (5 bases). Germline CDR1 reads SGHVS; CDR2 reads FNYEAQ. The CDR3 has 15 residues. Between the trimmed V and J ends, which lost 5 bases and 7 bases, there was a span of 15 bases.